Shown below are 17 T cell receptor beta chains from a single sample sequenced in a study of blood T cell repertoires in COVID-19. The assay was immunoSEQ multiplex PCR, and TCRdb's table has in-frame clones only and misses some. The sample lists under 250,000 clones; roughly 87% were seen once. The sequenced sample consisted of peripheral blood. These receptors all come from a man younger than 35 with active or convalescent COVID-19.

CDR3 in amino acids: CASSAVAGPYEQYF. CDR3 DNA sequence: TGTGCCAGCAGTGCCGTAGCGGGACCTTACGAGCAGTACTTC. The rearrangement uses TRBV6-4 and TRBJ2-7; 8 nucleotides line up with TRBD2. Germline assignment: CDR1 MRHNA and CDR2 SNTAGT. V lost 4 bases to trimming and J lost 4 bases; unmatched junction nucleotides: 6. The CDR3 loop spans 14 amino acids.

V gene TRBV6-5 combines with J gene TRBJ2-6; no reliable D call. CDR3 length: 15 amino acids. Germline assignment: CDR1 MNHEY and CDR2 SVGAGI. Between the trimmed V and J ends, which lost 6 bases and 0 bases, there was a span of 9 bases. In nucleotides, the CDR3 is TGTGCCAGCAGGGGCTTGCTCTCTGGGGCCAACGTCCTGACTTTC. Encoded protein: CASRGLLSGANVLTF.

The table lists this clone with a few counts. V is TRBV28 and J is TRBJ1-5, with 7 bases aligning to TRBD1. The length of the CDR3 is 14 residues. Per the germline V gene, CDR1 is MDHEN and CDR2 is SYDVKM. Trimming at V came to 2 bases and at J to 6 bases, leaving 4 bases not matched to a gene. CDR3 nucleotides: TGTGCCAGCAGTTTAGATGCAGGGGGTCAGCCCCAGCATTTT. Translated: CASSLDAGGQPQHF.

The chain links TRBV4-2 to TRBJ2-7; 7 nucleotides align to TRBD2. Trimming removed 4 bases from V and 0 bases from J; junction bases left unmatched: 12. Germline CDR1 LGHNA, CDR2 YNFKEQ. The CDR3 runs 17 residues. CDR3 sequence: CASSPHNSGGSSYEQYF. DNA for the CDR3: TGTGCCAGCAGCCCCCACAACTCTGGCGGGAGCTCCTACGAGCAGTACTTC.

CDR3 region: CASSEGTLQEPQHF. The CDR3 DNA follows: TGTGCCAGCAGTGAGGGGACTTTACAGGAGCCCCAGCATTTT. The gene calls are TRBV2 and TRBJ1-5, with D possibly TRBD1 on 5 matching bases. The CDR3 extends over 14 amino acids. Germline-derived CDR1 and CDR2 are SNHLY and FYNNEI. Deletions cut 3 bases from V and 8 bases from J, with 14 bases between.

This rearrangement joins TRBV7-2 to TRBJ2-4, with D tentatively TRBD2 (7 bases). Germline CDR1 and CDR2: SGHTA and FQGNSA. V was shortened by 3 bases and J by 2 bases, with 20 bases between the two germline ends. CDR3 length: 18 amino acids. The CDR3 DNA sequence: TGTGCCAGCAGCTTCCGAGCGGGACACTCCTCTACCAAAAACATTCAGTACTTC. It translates to CASSFRAGHSSTKNIQYF.

The chain uses TRBV6-2 or TRBV6-3 and TRBJ2-7; tentative D call: TRBD2 (5 bases). Trimming stripped 4 bases from V and 0 bases from J, with 10 bases between. CDR1 is MNHEY, CDR2 SVGEGT, per germline. This CDR3 comprises 14 residues. The DNA for the CDR3 is TGTGCCAGCAGTTTGTCGGGGAGCTCCTACGAGCAGTACTTC. Protein: CASSLSGSSYEQYF.

This chain connects TRBV6-6 to TRBJ1-2; 9 positions agree with TRBD1. The CDR3 is 14 amino acids. From germline, CDR1 is MNHNY and CDR2 SVGAGI (reference sequence). Trimming took 2 bases from V and 8 from J; bases not matched to a gene: 6. Written as DNA, the CDR3 is TGTGCCAGCAGTTACCGGGAGACAGGGGGGGGCTACACCTTC. Encoded protein: CASSYRETGGGYTF.

Here the CDR3 DNA reads TGTGCCAGCAGTGCACTAGCGGGAGGATTTGGCTACGAGCAGTACTTC. This gives the protein CASSALAGGFGYEQYF. V and J are TRBV11-2 and TRBJ2-7; TRBD2 matches 12 bases. Germline lookup yields CDR1 SGHAT and CDR2 FQNNGV. This CDR3 spans 16 amino acids. V gave up 6 bases and J gave up 3 bases; unmatched junction bases: 9. Full variable domain (outside the CDR3, taken from reference TRBV11-2 and TRBJ2-7): EAGVAQSPRYKIIEKRQSVAFWCNPISGHATLYWYQQILGQGPKLLIQFQNNGVVDDSQLPKDRFSAERLKGVDSTLKIQPAKLEDSAVYLCASSALAGGFGYEQYFGPGTRLTVT.

V usage is TRBV28 and J usage is TRBJ1-1; possibly TRBD1 for D (6 bases). V was trimmed by 4 bases and J by 0 bases, leaving 9 bases between them. Germline V gene data show CDR1 as MDHEN and CDR2 as SYDVKM. This CDR3 is 14 amino acids long. CDR3 DNA: TGTGCCAGCAGTTGGGACACCATGAACACTGAAGCTTTCTTT. Protein: CASSWDTMNTEAFF.

The chain couples TRBV13 to TRBJ1-6; 7 bases map to TRBD1. The junction had 7 bases not matched to a gene; V was cut back by 5 bases and J by 6 bases. The CDR3 has 15 amino acids. The germline gives CDR1 PRHDT, CDR2 FYEKMQ (reference sequence). The CDR3 sequence: CASSPQDRSNSPLHF. CDR3 nucleotides: TGTGCCAGCAGCCCTCAGGACAGGAGTAATTCACCCCTCCACTTT.

The V call is TRBV15, the J call TRBJ1-2; D is perhaps TRBD1 (6 bases). CDR3 length: 15 amino acids. V was clipped by 2 bases and J by 4 bases, with 14 bases between them. The V gene's germline CDR1 is LNHNV and CDR2 YYDKDF (reference sequence). The CDR3 DNA reads TGTGCCACCAGCAGAATGAAAGGGGACATCTATGGCTACACCTTC. Amino acid sequence: CATSRMKGDIYGYTF.

The DNA for the CDR3 is TGTGCCAGTAGTACAGGGGCGGTAGCTTTCTTT. Its translation is CASSTGAVAFF. The J gene is TRBJ1-1, the V gene TRBV19, with a tentative D call TRBD1 (6 bases). Trimming removed 4 bases at V and 10 bases at J, with 10 bases between. Germline V gives CDR1 LNHDA, CDR2 SQIVND (reference sequence). The CDR3 is 11 residues long.

V gene TRBV7-9 combines with J gene TRBJ2-1, with D possibly being TRBD2 (5 bases). The CDR3 spans 15 residues. The germline gives CDR1 SEHNR, CDR2 FQNEAQ (reference sequence). The ends were cut back, 5 bases at V and 0 bases at J, with 11 bases in the middle. The CDR3 DNA is TGTGCCAGCAGCCCCGTCCGGGACTCCTACAATGAGCAGTTCTTC. This translates into CASSPVRDSYNEQFF.

This chain connects TRBV28 to TRBJ2-6; D remains unclear. Trimming took 3 bases from V and 0 from J, leaving 9 bases between them. Per germline, CDR1 MDHEN and CDR2 SYDVKM. The CDR3 extends over 16 amino acids. The CDR3 coding sequence is TGTGCCAGCAGTTTGATACAGAGCTCTGGGGCCAACGTCCTGACTTTC. Its translation is CASSLIQSSGANVLTF.

This rearrangement joins TRBV5-6 to TRBJ1-6; TRBD1 might be the D (5 bases). The CDR3 is 15 residues long. V lost 0 bases to trimming and J lost 7 bases, with 11 bases between them. Looked up from germline, CDR1 is SGHDT and CDR2 is YYEEEE. DNA for the CDR3: TGTGCCAGCAGCTTGGATGGGGGGAACAATTCACCCCTCCACTTT. It codes for CASSLDGGNNSPLHF.

This chain joins TRBV6-2 or TRBV6-3 and TRBJ2-4; 12 bases are a match to TRBD2. The CDR3 loop spans 18 amino acids. CDR1 is MNHEY, CDR2 SVGEGT, per germline. V gave up 5 bases and J gave up 0 bases; unmatched junction bases: 8. The CDR3 DNA follows: TGTGCCAGCAGTAAAACTAGCGGGAGGACTCTAGCCAAAAACATTCAGTACTTC. Translated: CASSKTSGRTLAKNIQYF.